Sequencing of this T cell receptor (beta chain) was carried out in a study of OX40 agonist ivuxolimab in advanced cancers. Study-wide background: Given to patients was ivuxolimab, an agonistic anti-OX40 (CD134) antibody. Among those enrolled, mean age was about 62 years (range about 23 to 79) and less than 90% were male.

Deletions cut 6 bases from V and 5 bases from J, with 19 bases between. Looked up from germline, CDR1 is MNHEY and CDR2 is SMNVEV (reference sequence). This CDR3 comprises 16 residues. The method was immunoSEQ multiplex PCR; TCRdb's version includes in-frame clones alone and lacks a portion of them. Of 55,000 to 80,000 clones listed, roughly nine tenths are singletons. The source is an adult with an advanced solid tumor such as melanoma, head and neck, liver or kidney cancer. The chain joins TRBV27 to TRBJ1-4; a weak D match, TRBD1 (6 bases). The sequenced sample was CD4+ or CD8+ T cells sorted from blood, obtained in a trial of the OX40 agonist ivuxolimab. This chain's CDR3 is CASRPLGGGTNEKLFF. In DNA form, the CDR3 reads TGTGCCAGCAGGCCGTTAGGGGGGGGAACAAATGAAAAACTGTTTTTT.